This entry lists 22 T cell receptor beta chains sequenced from one sample in a study of Graves' ophthalmopathy and Graves' hyperthyroidism. The authors amplified TCR beta CDR3 regions from RNA transcripts. HTBI primers were employed in first-round RT-PCR, then a second-round multiplex PCR followed. Via MiXCR, TCRdb re-called the multiplex PCR reads, giving one row per CDR3 protein. This table holds a few hundred thousand distinct CDR3 sequences, approximately 20% found once. Sequencing was performed on peripheral blood. The source is a woman aged 18-35 years with Graves' ophthalmopathy.

This clonotype was seen ten or more times. The rearrangement uses TRBV27 and TRBJ1-5; 9 bases fit TRBD1. CDR3 length: 15 amino acids. Germline values: CDR1 MNHEY, CDR2 SMNVEV (reference sequence). The V gene end was trimmed by 4 bases and the J gene end by 6 bases; junction bases not matched to a gene: 7. Here the CDR3 DNA reads TGTGCCAGCAGTTCCGGACAGGGGAAGGGTCAGCCCCAGCATTTT. It encodes CASSSGQGKGQPQHF.

The rearrangement links TRBV10-3 to TRBJ2-7; 9 positions agree with TRBD1. CDR1 and CDR2 (germline): ENHRY, SYGVKD. Trimming removed 8 bases from V and 6 bases from J; junction bases left unmatched: 20. The CDR3 has 17 amino acids. The CDR3, as DNA: TGTGCCATCGGCGGAAGCTTGGGGACAGGGATAATCTCCGAGCAGTACTTC. Its translation is CAIGGSLGTGIISEQYF.

There are many counts of this clonotype. V usage is TRBV11-2 and J usage is TRBJ2-7, with D perhaps matching TRBD1 (7 bases). Germline V lookup: CDR1 SGHAT, CDR2 FQNNGV. The V end lost 5 bases, the J end lost 6 bases, and 11 bases lay between the germline ends. The CDR3 has 12 amino acids. DNA of the CDR3: TGTGCCAGCAGCCAGGGGGGATCCGAGCAGTACTTC. This gives the protein CASSQGGSEQYF.

This clonotype was seen many times. This chain uses TRBV30 with TRBJ2-2; the match to TRBD1 covers 10 bases. V shed 3 bases and J 5 bases; nucleotides not matched to a gene: 0. Germline lookup yields CDR1 GTSNPN and CDR2 SVGIG (reference sequence). The CDR3 consists of 13 residues. The CDR3 here is CAWRDRGTGELFF. The DNA for the CDR3 is TGTGCCTGGAGGGACAGGGGGACCGGGGAGCTGTTTTTT.

The V gene is TRBV11-1, the J gene TRBJ1-1, with a tentative D call TRBD1 (6 bases). V lost 5 bases and J lost 1, with 11 bases in between. The CDR3 spans 14 residues. CDR1 and CDR2 from the germline V gene are SGHAT and FQDESV (reference sequence). CDR3 bases: TGTGCCAGCAGCAGACAGGATCGGAACACTGAAGCTTTCTTT. Translation gives CASSRQDRNTEAFF. Full variable domain (remainder filled in from reference TRBV11-1 and TRBJ1-1): EAEVAQSPRYKITEKSQAVAFWCDPISGHATLYWYRQILGQGPELLVQFQDESVVDDSQLPKDRFSAERLKGVDSTLKIQPAELGDSAMYLCASSRQDRNTEAFFGQGTRLTVV.

The genes are TRBV6-2 or TRBV6-3 and TRBJ2-7, with D perhaps matching TRBD2 (6 bases). CDR1 and CDR2 from the germline V gene are MNHEY and SVGEGT. V was trimmed by 1 base and J by 7 bases, leaving 14 bases between them. This CDR3 region has 14 residues. This CDR3 is CASSYWDGRGEQYF. The CDR3 DNA reads as TGTGCCAGCAGTTACTGGGACGGGAGAGGGGAGCAGTACTTC.

This clonotype was counted many times. This sequence joins TRBV28 and TRBJ2-7; D is tentatively TRBD1 or TRBD2 (5 bases each). In germline, CDR1 is MDHEN, CDR2 SYDVKM. Trimming cost V 5 bases and J 9 bases, with 20 bases left between them. The CDR3 is 14 residues long. The CDR3 nucleotides read TGTGCCAGCAGTGACCCCCCCGTGAGGGGAGCGCAGTACTTC. This codes for CASSDPPVRGAQYF.

There are many counts of this clonotype. The chain joins TRBV7-9 to TRBJ1-1; unclear D gene. Trimming left V 5 bases short and J 6 bases short, with 16 bases between. Looked up from germline, CDR1 is SEHNR and CDR2 is FQNEAQ (reference sequence). CDR3 length: 14 amino acids. This chain's CDR3 is CASSQTSSGPEAFF. DNA of the CDR3: TGTGCCAGCAGCCAAACTTCTAGTGGGCCTGAAGCTTTCTTT.

There are a few counts of this clonotype. A read error may be the cause here, since a much bigger clone is one base away. V usage is TRBV28 and J usage is TRBJ2-7; D is ambiguous. Germline CDR1 reads MDHEN; CDR2 reads SYDVKM. CDR3 size: 13 residues. Trimming shortened V by 2 bases and J by 9 bases, and 14 bases separated the two germline ends. The CDR3 reads CASSLREYGRQYF. CDR3 nucleotide sequence: TGTGCCAGCAGTTTAAGGGAATATGGAAGGCAGTACTTC.

This clonotype was counted a few times. The chain links TRBV3-1 to TRBJ1-6; D call uncertain. The germline CDR1 and CDR2 sequences are LGHDT and YNNKEL (reference sequence). The CDR3 is 13 residues long. V lost 4 bases, J lost 19 bases, and 20 bases lay in between. The CDR3 DNA is TGTGCCAGCAGCCTACCCCCCCATCACCATCTTCACTTT. Its translation: CASSLPPHHHLHF.

The chain recombines TRBV6-2 or TRBV6-3 with TRBJ1-2, with D uncertain. The CDR3 spans 15 residues. Trimming took 5 bases from V and 1 from J, leaving 14 bases between them. Germline lookup yields CDR1 MNHEY and CDR2 SVGEGT. The CDR3 loop reads CASSTPYSDNYGYTF. For the CDR3, the DNA is TGTGCCAGCAGTACCCCCTACAGCGATAACTATGGCTACACCTTC.

The chain carries TRBV6-2 or TRBV6-3 and TRBJ2-3; 9 nucleotides agree with TRBD2. CDR1 is MNHEY, CDR2 SVGEGT, per germline. The CDR3 has 13 amino acids. The J segment lost 3 bases and the V segment lost 9 bases, leaving 4 bases of the junction unmatched. CDR3 residues: CASSGSETDTQYF. The CDR3 bases are TGTGCCAGTAGCGGGAGTGAAACAGATACGCAGTATTTT.

This clonotype was seen ten or more times. The chain links TRBV6-1 to TRBJ1-2; TRBD1 is a possible D gene (5 bases). CDR1 is MNHNS, CDR2 SASEGT, per germline. V was trimmed by 5 bases and J by 7 bases, leaving 20 bases between them. The CDR3 covers 15 residues. The CDR3 sequence is CASSQTSPSGIGYTF. The CDR3 nucleotides are TGTGCCAGCAGTCAAACCAGCCCCTCAGGGATTGGCTACACCTTC.

Only a few counts were recorded for this clonotype. V gene TRBV5-1 combines with J gene TRBJ2-7; D remains unclear. Trimming removed 1 base at V and 3 bases at J, with 8 bases between. This CDR3 spans 13 amino acids. Germline V gene data show CDR1 as SGHRS and CDR2 as YFSETQ. CDR3 residues: CASSLLPNYEQYF. The CDR3 DNA sequence: TGCGCCAGCAGCTTGTTGCCCAACTACGAGCAGTACTTC.

In its sample, this clonotype was seen many times. The J gene is TRBJ1-3, the V gene TRBV6-1, with D hard to call. Trimming left V 7 bases short and J 0 bases short, with 10 bases between. Germline V lookup: CDR1 MNHNS, CDR2 SASEGT. The CDR3 length is 14 residues. The CDR3: CASKPYLSGNTIYF. CDR3 nucleotide sequence: TGTGCCAGCAAACCTTACCTCTCTGGAAACACCATATATTTT.

The V gene is TRBV7-2, the J gene TRBJ1-2; 7 positions match TRBD1. Germline CDR1 and CDR2: SGHTA and FQGNSA. The CDR3 has 14 residues. V was pared by 3 bases and J by 4 bases, with 5 bases of the junction left unmatched. CDR3 sequence (DNA): TGTGCCAGCAGCTTGTTAGGGGGCAGCTATGGCTACACCTTC. Residues: CASSLLGGSYGYTF.

This clonotype was counted ten times or more. The chain employs TRBV9 and TRBJ2-7; 9 nucleotides agree with TRBD2. The germline V gene encodes CDR1 SGDLS and CDR2 YYNGEE. The ends lost 0 bases at V and 0 bases at J; junction bases unmatched: 4. The CDR3 totals 16 residues. The CDR3 loop reads CASSVGSGGLSYEQYF. In DNA, the CDR3 is TGTGCCAGCAGCGTAGGTAGCGGGGGCCTCTCCTACGAGCAGTACTTC.

This sequence joins TRBV11-2 and TRBJ2-5; 8 nucleotides match TRBD2. CDR3 length: 17 amino acids. CDR1 and CDR2 from the germline V gene are SGHAT and FQNNGV. The trim removed 5 bases at V and 2 bases at J, leaving 13 bases unmatched. The CDR3 reads CASSAKGTSLLQETQYF. In DNA, the CDR3 is TGTGCCAGCAGCGCTAAAGGGACTAGTCTACTACAAGAGACCCAGTACTTC.

Many counts were recorded for this clonotype. The chain links TRBV29-1 to TRBJ1-1, with TRBD1 identical over 7 bases. The CDR3 is 13 amino acids. The V and J ends lost 7 bases and 6 bases, in that order; junction bases with no gene match: 11. The germline CDR1 and CDR2 sequences are SQVTM and ANQGSEA. CDR3 protein: CSGEESQGAEAFF. The CDR3 DNA reads TGCAGCGGAGAAGAAAGCCAGGGGGCTGAAGCTTTCTTT.

The chain employs TRBV20-1 and TRBJ1-2; D not resolved. The CDR3 has 11 amino acids. The germline CDR1 and CDR2 sequences are DFQATT and SNEGSKA (reference sequence). The V and J ends lost 4 bases and 2 bases respectively, with 5 bases between them. CDR3 residues: CSAKDNYGYTF. For the CDR3, the DNA is TGCAGTGCTAAGGACAACTATGGCTACACCTTC.

This clonotype was seen repeatedly, ten times or more. The chain employs TRBV18 and TRBJ2-2; 8 nucleotides match TRBD2. The CDR3 has 15 residues. Germline loops: CDR1 KGHSH, CDR2 LQKENI. The trim removed 3 bases at V and 6 bases at J, leaving 6 bases unmatched. The CDR3 DNA sequence: TGTGCCAGCTCACCCGGACTAGCTATCGCCGGGGAGCTGTTTTTT. The encoded protein is CASSPGLAIAGELFF.

This clonotype showed up just a few times. The chain uses TRBV27 and TRBJ2-7, with D perhaps matching TRBD1 or TRBD2 (6 bases each). Trimming left V 3 bases short and J 5 bases short, with 17 bases between. This CDR3 is built from 15 residues. The V gene's germline CDR1 is MNHEY and CDR2 SMNVEV (reference sequence). DNA of the CDR3: TGTGCCAGCAGTTTTTATTTGGGGGGCGCCCACGAGCAGTACTTC. Protein: CASSFYLGGAHEQYF.